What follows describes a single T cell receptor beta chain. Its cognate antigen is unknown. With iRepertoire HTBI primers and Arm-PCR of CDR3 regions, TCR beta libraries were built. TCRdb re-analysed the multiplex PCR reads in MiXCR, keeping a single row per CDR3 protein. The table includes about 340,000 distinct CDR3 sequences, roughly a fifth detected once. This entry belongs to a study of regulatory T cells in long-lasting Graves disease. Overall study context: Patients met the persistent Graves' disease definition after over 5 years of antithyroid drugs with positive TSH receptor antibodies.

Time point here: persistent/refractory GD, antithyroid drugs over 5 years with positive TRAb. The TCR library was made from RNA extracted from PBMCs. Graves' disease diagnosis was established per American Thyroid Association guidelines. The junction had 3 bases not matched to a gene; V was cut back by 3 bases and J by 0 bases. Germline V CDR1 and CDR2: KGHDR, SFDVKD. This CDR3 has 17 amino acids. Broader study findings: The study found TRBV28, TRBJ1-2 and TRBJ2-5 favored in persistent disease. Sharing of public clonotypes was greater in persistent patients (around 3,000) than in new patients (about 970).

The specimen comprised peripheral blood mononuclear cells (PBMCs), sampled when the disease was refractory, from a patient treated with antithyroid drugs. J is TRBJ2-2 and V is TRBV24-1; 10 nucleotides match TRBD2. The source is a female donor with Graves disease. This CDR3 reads CATSDTTSGSNTGELFF. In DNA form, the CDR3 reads TGTGCCACCAGTGATACGACTAGCGGGTCGAACACCGGGGAGCTGTTTTTT.